These 22 T cell receptor beta chains share one sample of origin, sequenced in a study of T-cell reconstitution after alpha-beta-depleted transplantation in children. Unique molecular identifiers were incorporated during preparation of the TCRbeta library. TCRdb re-called the PCR reads through MiXCR, storing one row per CDR3 protein. The data hold hundreds of thousands of distinct CDR3 sequences, with approximately 8.9% observed a single time. The sequences come from PBMCs, mostly from graft donor cells, collected 180 days after TCRalphabeta/CD19-depleted stem cell transplant. The receptors here all came from a male patient between 10 and 17 years old who had a stem cell transplant for acute lymphoblastic leukemia, so the T cells may come from the graft donor.

This clonotype was counted many times. This chain joins TRBV6-2 or TRBV6-3 and TRBJ2-2; 11 nucleotides line up with TRBD2. Germline CDR1 MNHEY, CDR2 SVGEGT. After removal of 2 bases from V and 2 bases from J, the junction contained 16 bases not matched to a gene. The CDR3 runs 21 residues. For the CDR3, the DNA is TGTGCCAGCAGTTACGGGCTTAGCGGGAGGGCCTCATTATTTAACACCGGGGAGCTGTTTTTT. Residues: CASSYGLSGRASLFNTGELFF.

This clonotype has a count of ten or more. The chain combines TRBV7-6 with TRBJ2-6; weak D call: TRBD2 (6 bases). The germline V gene has CDR1 SGHVS and CDR2 FNYEAQ. V lost 0 bases and J 2 bases, leaving 8 bases between the germline ends. This CDR3 region has 16 residues. The CDR3 DNA reads TGTGCCAGCAGCTTAGCTTGGGGGGCTGGGGCCAACGTCCTGACTTTC. Translating it yields CASSLAWGAGANVLTF.

The table lists this clonotype with many counts. This sequence joins TRBV5-5 and TRBJ2-1; D gene unclear. Germline V gives CDR1 SGHKS, CDR2 YYEKEE (reference sequence). V shed 0 bases and J shed 4 bases, with 14 bases lying between them. This CDR3 has 16 amino acids. CDR3 in amino acids: CASSLGPPPPYNEQFF. The DNA for the CDR3 is TGTGCCAGCAGCTTGGGACCTCCTCCCCCTTACAATGAGCAGTTCTTC.

This clonotype was seen more than once but under ten times. V gene TRBV7-3 combines with J gene TRBJ1-5, with D uncertain. Germline assignment: CDR1 SGHTA and CDR2 FQGTGA. The CDR3 length is 9 residues. V was cut by 11 bases and J by 7 bases, with 6 bases left in between. CDR3: CACHQPQHF. In DNA, the CDR3 is TGTGCCTGCCACCAGCCCCAGCATTTT.

In this sample, this clonotype turned up many times. The rearrangement links TRBV5-1 to TRBJ2-7, with no clear D. Germline values: CDR1 SGHRS, CDR2 YFSETQ. This CDR3 contains 16 residues. V lost 2 bases and J lost 3, with 18 bases in between. CDR3 coding DNA: TGCGCCAGCAGCTTCTATGGGCCGAGCGCTATCTACGAGCAGTACTTC. Residues: CASSFYGPSAIYEQYF.

This clonotype was detected many times. The chain joins TRBV28 to TRBJ2-5, with D perhaps matching TRBD1 or TRBD2 (5 bases each). Trimming stripped 7 bases from V and 2 bases from J, with 14 bases between. This CDR3 is built from 14 residues. Germline V lookup: CDR1 MDHEN, CDR2 SYDVKM. The CDR3 nucleotides are TGTGCCAGCATCCGGGACGGAAGACAAGAGACCCAGTACTTC. It yields the protein CASIRDGRQETQYF.

In this sample, this clonotype turned up many times. V is TRBV9 and J is TRBJ2-6; 8 nucleotides line up with TRBD1. The CDR3 has 15 residues. V gave up 4 bases and J gave up 4 bases; unmatched junction bases: 4. Germline V lookup: CDR1 SGDLS, CDR2 YYNGEE. CDR3 DNA sequence: TGTGCCAGCAGCCCTCGGACAGGGGGGGCCAACGTCCTGACTTTC. This codes for CASSPRTGGANVLTF.

The chain couples TRBV6-6 to TRBJ2-4; no clear D gene. This CDR3 is 12 amino acids long. Per germline, CDR1 MNHNY and CDR2 SVGAGI (reference sequence). Trimming removed 5 bases from V and 9 bases from J, with 11 bases in between. The CDR3 sequence is CASSRWVGIQYF. CDR3 nucleotides: TGTGCCAGCAGTAGATGGGTAGGCATTCAGTACTTC.

The chain links TRBV7-6 to TRBJ2-3, with 9 bases identical to TRBD1. This CDR3 comprises 16 residues. J lost 3 bases, V lost 2 bases, and 6 bases had no gene match. From germline, CDR1 is SGHVS and CDR2 FNYEAQ. In nucleotides, the CDR3 is TGTGCCAGCAGCTTACGGACAGGGGAAGGGACAGATACGCAGTATTTT. Its protein product is CASSLRTGEGTDTQYF.

This clonotype was seen many times. The V and J genes are TRBV5-1 and TRBJ2-2; D gene ambiguous. This CDR3 contains 13 residues. V gave up 0 bases and J gave up 7 bases, with 7 bases separating them. Germline lookup yields CDR1 SGHRS and CDR2 YFSETQ. CDR3 protein: CASSLGIDGELFF. The CDR3 coding sequence is TGCGCCAGCAGCTTGGGGATTGACGGGGAGCTGTTTTTT.

This clonotype has only a few counts. The chain uses TRBV7-9 and TRBJ1-3, with 8 bases identical to TRBD1. After removal of 5 bases from V and 6 bases from J, the junction contained 15 bases not matched to a gene. The CDR3 spans 17 residues. CDR1 and CDR2 (germline): SEHNR, FQNEAQ (reference sequence). CDR3: CASSVLDREGNENTIYF. The CDR3 DNA is TGTGCCAGCAGCGTCCTGGACAGGGAGGGAAACGAAAACACCATATATTTT. The variable domain in full, with the rest retrieved from reference TRBV7-9 and TRBJ1-3, is DTGVSQNPRHKITKRGQNVTFRCDPISEHNRLYWYRQTLGQGPEFLTYFQNEAQLEKSRLLSDRFSAERPKGSFSTLEIQRTEQGDSAMYLCASSVLDREGNENTIYFGEGSWLTVV.

This clonotype was observed a handful of times. A much larger clone lies a single base off, so this may be a read error. The gene calls are TRBV20-1 and TRBJ2-5; no definite D call. Trimming left V 8 bases short and J 4 bases short, with 11 bases between. Germline CDR1 and CDR2: DFQATT and SNEGSKA (reference sequence). The CDR3 runs to 11 residues. The DNA for the CDR3 is TGCAGTACCCCTCTAGTAGAGACCCAGTACTTC. Protein: CSTPLVETQYF.

This clonotype came up many times. The chain uses TRBV15 and TRBJ2-1, with 8 bases identical to TRBD1. Germline-derived CDR1 and CDR2 are LNHNV and YYDKDF (reference sequence). The CDR3 covers 16 residues. V lost 4 bases and J lost 4; bases outside the gene matches: 9. CDR3 sequence: CATSTARGQAYNEQFF. CDR3 DNA sequence: TGTGCCACCAGCACCGCGAGGGGACAGGCTTACAATGAGCAGTTCTTC.

This clonotype was counted at least ten times. The chain carries TRBV6-5 and TRBJ2-3, with 11 bases that match TRBD1. Germline values: CDR1 MNHEY, CDR2 SVGAGI. Trimming cost V 3 bases and J 3 bases; bases outside gene matches: 5. The length of the CDR3 is 16 residues. CDR3 protein: CASSYSGTGGTDTQYF. The CDR3 bases are TGTGCCAGCAGTTATTCCGGGACAGGGGGTACAGATACGCAGTATTTT.

This clonotype was picked up a small number of times. The V call is TRBV7-3, the J call TRBJ2-3, with D uncertain. The CDR3 totals 13 residues. The germline gives CDR1 SGHTA, CDR2 FQGTGA. V lost 5 bases and J lost 1, with 7 bases in between. CDR3 sequence: CASSASRTDTQYF. The CDR3 DNA reads as TGTGCCAGCAGCGCATCCCGCACAGATACGCAGTATTTT. The variable domain in full, with the rest retrieved from reference TRBV7-3 and TRBJ2-3, is GAGVSQTPSNKVTEKGKYVELRCDPISGHTALYWYRQSLGQGPEFLIYFQGTGAADDSGLPNDRFFAVRPEGSVSTLKIQRTERGDSAVYLCASSASRTDTQYFGPGTRLTVL.

In this sample, this clonotype turned up many times. V is TRBV20-1 and J is TRBJ2-3; 10 bases fit TRBD2. After removal of 1 base from V and 8 bases from J, the junction contained 6 bases not matched to a gene. CDR1 is DFQATT and CDR2 is SNEGSKA in the germline V gene (reference sequence). There are 14 residues in the CDR3. DNA for the CDR3: TGCAGTGCTAGAGGACTAGCGGGTCCAAGTACGCAGTATTTT. Translating gives CSARGLAGPSTQYF.

This clonotype was recorded at least ten times. The chain couples TRBV7-8 to TRBJ2-7; D may be TRBD2 (5 bases). The germline gives CDR1 SGHVS, CDR2 FQNEAQ. V lost 5 bases to trimming and J lost 1 base, with 15 bases between them. This CDR3 is built from 15 residues. The CDR3: CASSHGVWQSYEQYF. CDR3 DNA: TGTGCCAGCAGCCACGGGGTATGGCAGTCCTACGAGCAGTACTTC.

Many counts were recorded for this clonotype. The rearrangement links TRBV28 to TRBJ1-2; 7 bases map to TRBD1. The germline CDR1 and CDR2 sequences are MDHEN and SYDVKM. After removal of 1 base from V and 7 bases from J, the junction contained 9 bases not matched to a gene. The CDR3 totals 15 residues. CDR3 residues: CASSLFGQEASGYTF. The DNA of the CDR3 is TGTGCCAGCAGTTTATTCGGACAGGAGGCCTCTGGCTACACCTTC.

In its sample, this clonotype was seen many times. V gene TRBV5-1 combines with J gene TRBJ2-2; 8 nucleotides agree with TRBD1. The CDR3 is 16 residues long. Germline V CDR1 and CDR2: SGHRS, YFSETQ. Unmatched junction bases numbered 9, after V lost 2 bases and J lost 6 bases. CDR3 loop: CASSFQQGGLSGELFF. In DNA form, the CDR3 reads TGCGCCAGCAGCTTTCAACAGGGGGGCCTATCCGGGGAGCTGTTTTTT.

This clonotype appeared many times. The gene calls are TRBV29-1 and TRBJ1-2; D is ambiguous. The CDR3 runs 14 residues. V was pared by 5 bases and J by 1 base, with 14 bases between. Germline CDR1 reads SQVTM; CDR2 reads ANQGSEA. CDR3 DNA: TGCAGCGTTTCTAGGACTACTTTTAACTATGGCTACACCTTC. Amino acid sequence: CSVSRTTFNYGYTF.

This clonotype was detected many times. The chain is built from TRBV4-2 and TRBJ2-3; 7 bases are a match to TRBD2. This CDR3 is 16 amino acids long. The J segment lost 2 bases and the V segment lost 2 bases, leaving 7 bases of the junction unmatched. Germline loops: CDR1 LGHNA, CDR2 YNFKEQ. Here the CDR3 reads CASSQSRGEVTDTQYF. The CDR3 DNA follows: TGTGCCAGCAGCCAATCACGGGGGGAGGTCACAGATACGCAGTATTTT.

This clonotype came up many times. The CDR3 DNA reads TGTGCCAGCAGCTCTTCGATAGGGAACACCGGGGAGCTGTTTTTT. As protein: CASSSSIGNTGELFF. This rearrangement joins TRBV6-9 to TRBJ2-2; D unresolved. V was trimmed by 6 bases and J by 1 base, leaving 12 bases between them. Looked up from germline, CDR1 is MNHGY and CDR2 is SVAAGI. The CDR3 consists of 15 residues.